This TCR beta chain was sequenced for a study of T cells in localized non-small cell lung cancer. Study-wide results and caveats: The study detected a median approximately 50 of the top 100 tumor clones in adjacent lung. The tumor had only one region sequenced, so heterogeneity remains possible. It was uninvolved adjacent lung that showed the highest T cell clonality, exceeding tumor. Density of T cells in blood, when higher, went with longer overall survival.

The germline V gene has CDR1 MNHNY and CDR2 SVGAGI (reference sequence). The CDR3 loop spans 13 amino acids. Trimming shortened V by 7 bases and J by 7 bases, and 11 bases separated the two germline ends. Comments on this clone: As yet, its antigen is unknown.

Clones were sequenced by immunoSEQ multiplex PCR, and TCRdb holds only the in-frame ones, with some missing. The top ten hold roughly 21% of the sample, which has 75,000 to 95,000 clones, about three quarters seen once. The V call is TRBV6-6, the J call TRBJ1-6; TRBD1 is a possible D gene (6 bases). This sequence originates from a man aged 35-75 years with stage II squamous cell lung carcinoma. The material sequenced was PBMCs, taken before any cancer treatment. The CDR3 protein is CASKPGENSPLHF. CDR3 nucleotide sequence: TGTGCCAGCAAGCCAGGGGAAAATTCACCCCTCCACTTT.